These T cell receptor beta chains were read from a single sample in a study of spatial heterogeneity in lung cancer. One entry per CDR3 protein results from TCRdb running MiXCR on the 5' RACE reads. This sample has around 10,000 distinct CDR3 sequences, with around 6% found just once. The material was lung tumor tissue, obtained at surgery. The receptor set was obtained from a female donor with early-stage non-small cell lung cancer. The CDR3 runs from the conserved cysteine through the conserved F or W. Fields, in order: J gene, V gene, CDR3 protein.

j_call: TRBJ2-5
v_call: TRBV24-1
cdr3_aa: CATSEQETQYF

j_call: TRBJ2-1
v_call: TRBV5-4
cdr3_aa: CASSRDIFSYNEQFF

j_call: TRBJ2-7
v_call: TRBV20-1
cdr3_aa: CSTGGTTAYEQYF

j_call: TRBJ1-3
v_call: TRBV5-4
cdr3_aa: CASSLQQGLLGNTIYF

j_call: TRBJ1-5
v_call: TRBV18
cdr3_aa: CASSAGTGFNQPQHF

j_call: TRBJ1-6
v_call: TRBV28
cdr3_aa: CASINRGPSPLHF

j_call: TRBJ2-5
v_call: TRBV4-3
cdr3_aa: CASSSQRGGPWLQETQYF

j_call: TRBJ2-5
v_call: TRBV5-1
cdr3_aa: CASSWGTSGSGETQYF

j_call: TRBJ2-6
v_call: TRBV7-3
cdr3_aa: CASSQNRARGANVLTF

j_call: TRBJ1-1
v_call: TRBV7-2
cdr3_aa: CASKVMNTEAFF

j_call: TRBJ2-1
v_call: TRBV11-1
cdr3_aa: CASSRLGGVRDEQFF

j_call: TRBJ1-1
v_call: TRBV28
cdr3_aa: CASSFAQKQAFF

j_call: TRBJ2-1
v_call: TRBV28
cdr3_aa: CASRTRDPSSYNEQFF

j_call: TRBJ1-6
v_call: TRBV6-5
cdr3_aa: CASRGTTNSPLHF

j_call: TRBJ2-2
v_call: TRBV7-9
cdr3_aa: CASSFSGNTGELFF

j_call: TRBJ1-3
v_call: TRBV10-3
cdr3_aa: CAIKQGAGNTIYF

j_call: TRBJ1-2
v_call: TRBV28
cdr3_aa: CASSSTGRYGYTF

j_call: TRBJ2-3
v_call: TRBV7-2
cdr3_aa: CASSPEDRAFDTQYF

j_call: TRBJ1-5
v_call: TRBV27
cdr3_aa: CATGRDQPQHF

j_call: TRBJ2-6
v_call: TRBV7-3
cdr3_aa: CASSSDYSGANVLTF

j_call: TRBJ2-3
v_call: TRBV20-1
cdr3_aa: CSARDRVRAYTDTQYF

j_call: TRBJ2-7
v_call: TRBV29-1
cdr3_aa: CSVVPGGTTYEQYF

j_call: TRBJ1-2
v_call: TRBV6-6
cdr3_aa: CASSYSGQPYGYTF

j_call: TRBJ2-5
v_call: TRBV7-2
cdr3_aa: CASSLGSSGKQETQYF

j_call: TRBJ1-6
v_call: TRBV2
cdr3_aa: CASSEEGVISYSPLHF

j_call: TRBJ2-5
v_call: TRBV20-1
cdr3_aa: CSAQHQETQYF

j_call: TRBJ2-7
v_call: TRBV10-3
cdr3_aa: CASRGGFGYEQYF

j_call: TRBJ2-5
v_call: TRBV29-1
cdr3_aa: CSLRGADETQYF

j_call: TRBJ2-3
v_call: TRBV28
cdr3_aa: CASSSPPQDTQYF

j_call: TRBJ1-1
v_call: TRBV2
cdr3_aa: CASSEFSVNTEAFF

j_call: TRBJ2-1
v_call: TRBV6-2/TRBV6-3
cdr3_aa: CASSYQAGQFF

j_call: TRBJ2-1
v_call: TRBV7-6
cdr3_aa: CASSLGFPQGEQFF

j_call: TRBJ1-2
v_call: TRBV5-4
cdr3_aa: CASSFWGAAGYTF

j_call: TRBJ1-2
v_call: TRBV4-3
cdr3_aa: CASSPGPGGYGYTF

j_call: TRBJ2-7
v_call: TRBV3-1
cdr3_aa: CASSPTGGAYEQYF

j_call: TRBJ2-5
v_call: TRBV20-1
cdr3_aa: CSERRGETQYF

j_call: TRBJ2-2
v_call: TRBV10-3
cdr3_aa: CAISEAGTLGTGELFF

j_call: TRBJ1-1
v_call: TRBV6-2/TRBV6-3
cdr3_aa: CASSYATSEAFF

j_call: TRBJ2-6
v_call: TRBV6-1
cdr3_aa: CASSEATAASGANVLTF

j_call: TRBJ1-2
v_call: TRBV20-1
cdr3_aa: CSARGVGYGYTF

j_call: TRBJ1-2
v_call: TRBV5-5
cdr3_aa: CASSSGGADYGYTF

j_call: TRBJ2-1
v_call: TRBV29-1
cdr3_aa: CSARAGPEQFF

j_call: TRBJ1-6
v_call: TRBV9
cdr3_aa: CASSNGQGVRSPLHF

j_call: TRBJ2-5
v_call: TRBV10-3
cdr3_aa: CAINSRGPDQETQYF

j_call: TRBJ2-1
v_call: TRBV12-3/TRBV12-4
cdr3_aa: CASSTGGGDEQFF

j_call: TRBJ1-1
v_call: TRBV5-1
cdr3_aa: CASSLDSAVNTEAFF

j_call: TRBJ2-1
v_call: TRBV12-3/TRBV12-4
cdr3_aa: CASSSGQGLYNEQFF

j_call: TRBJ2-3
v_call: TRBV6-5
cdr3_aa: CASSPVRPDTQYF

j_call: TRBJ2-3
v_call: TRBV15
cdr3_aa: CATSRDSGAPDTQYF

j_call: TRBJ2-3
v_call: TRBV30
cdr3_aa: CAWAPSGLAGGVTDTQYF

j_call: TRBJ1-5
v_call: TRBV18
cdr3_aa: CASSPGTLPQPQHF

j_call: TRBJ1-5
v_call: TRBV3-1
cdr3_aa: CASSRNRDRGQDQPQHF

j_call: TRBJ2-1
v_call: TRBV28
cdr3_aa: CASSLLAGGMNNEQFF

j_call: TRBJ2-7
v_call: TRBV6-1
cdr3_aa: CASDRTVLTYEQYF

j_call: TRBJ2-5
v_call: TRBV18
cdr3_aa: CASSQAETQYF

j_call: TRBJ2-3
v_call: TRBV7-3
cdr3_aa: CASSPVADHTDTQYF

j_call: TRBJ1-5
v_call: TRBV6-6
cdr3_aa: CASSPGTAYNQPQHF

j_call: TRBJ2-1
v_call: TRBV3-1
cdr3_aa: CASSRLGTSGRTGEFF

j_call: TRBJ2-1
v_call: TRBV20-1
cdr3_aa: CSVSEYNEQFF